This T cell receptor beta chain stems from a study of OX40 agonist ivuxolimab in advanced cancers. Study background: Dose-escalation patients suffered from hepatocellular carcinoma, melanoma, renal cell or head and neck cancer.

The table came from immunoSEQ multiplex PCR; TCRdb's copy has only in-frame clones and leaves some out. The sample records approximately 70,000 clones, just under 95% being singletons. The V gene's germline CDR1 is GTSNPN and CDR2 SVGIG (reference sequence). After removal of 4 bases from V and 8 bases from J, the junction contained 13 bases not matched to a gene. CDR3 length equals 15 residues. The sequences come from CD4+ or CD8+ T cells sorted from blood, collected in a trial of the OX40 agonist ivuxolimab. The chain combines TRBV30 with TRBJ2-1; 8 nucleotides match TRBD2. This clonotype was obtained from an adult with an advanced solid tumor such as melanoma, head and neck, liver or kidney cancer. The CDR3: CAWTSGTSARDEQFF. CDR3 DNA: TGTGCCTGGACCTCCGGGACTAGTGCCAGGGATGAGCAGTTCTTC.